A single sample gave rise to the 20 T cell receptor beta chains below, sequenced in a study of blood T cell repertoires in COVID-19. Only in-frame clones appear in the TCRdb table, and some are missing; sequencing was by immunoSEQ multiplex PCR. The sample carries 310,000 or so clones, nearly 90% recorded once. The sequenced sample consisted of PBMCs or T cells enriched from blood (not recorded which). The receptors derive from a woman aged 30 to 39 who had recovered from COVID-19.

This clone was observed a handful of times. The chain has TRBV11-2 and TRBJ1-2; 9 bases are a match to TRBD1. CDR3 length equals 18 residues. V lost 0 bases, J lost 8 bases, and 16 bases stayed unmatched. Germline V gives CDR1 SGHAT, CDR2 FQNNGV. Here the CDR3 DNA reads TGTGCCAGCAGCTTAGACTCCGGGACAGGGATGATAACTGGCGGCTACACCTTC. Amino acid sequence: CASSLDSGTGMITGGYTF.

On this clone: The identical CDR3 is also encoded by other nucleotide sequences in the sample. The rearrangement uses TRBV19 and TRBJ2-7; 8 bases are shared with TRBD1. Looked up from germline, CDR1 is LNHDA and CDR2 is SQIVND (reference sequence). This CDR3 contains 14 residues. V dropped 5 bases and J dropped 0; count of bases not matched to a gene: 3. CDR3 sequence (DNA): TGTGCCAGTAGTCCGGGACAGGTCTCCTACGAGCAGTACTTC. Translation gives CASSPGQVSYEQYF.

The chain recombines TRBV2 with TRBJ2-3; D gene ambiguous. V lost 4 bases and J 4 bases, leaving 6 bases between the germline ends. The CDR3 totals 12 residues. The germline CDR1 and CDR2 sequences are SNHLY and FYNNEI. The CDR3 DNA reads as TGTGCCAGCAGTGGTTTAGCAGATACGCAGTATTTT. Encoded protein: CASSGLADTQYF.

V is TRBV6-1 and J is TRBJ2-7; D is uncertain. V was clipped by 2 bases and J by 3 bases, with 11 bases between them. CDR3 size: 14 residues. Germline CDR1 reads MNHNS; CDR2 reads SASEGT. This chain's CDR3 is CASSETVGDYEQYF. Here the CDR3 DNA reads TGTGCCAGCAGTGAAACGGTCGGTGACTACGAGCAGTACTTC.

The V gene is TRBV5-1, the J gene TRBJ2-1; 9 bases fit TRBD2. Germline V lookup: CDR1 SGHRS, CDR2 YFSETQ. The J segment lost 3 bases and the V segment lost 0 bases, leaving 10 bases of the junction unmatched. The CDR3 consists of 18 residues. The CDR3 protein is CASSLGSGLARNYNEQFF. The CDR3 coding sequence is TGCGCCAGCAGCTTGGGGTCCGGACTAGCGCGAAACTACAATGAGCAGTTCTTC.

This chain joins TRBV5-1 and TRBJ1-1; D call uncertain. The length of the CDR3 is 15 residues. The V gene's germline CDR1 is SGHRS and CDR2 YFSETQ. V was clipped by 6 bases and J by 1 base, with 16 bases between them. Written as DNA, the CDR3 is TGCGCCAGCAACCCCGAAGCGATAAAGAACACTGAAGCTTTCTTT. Its translation is CASNPEAIKNTEAFF.

Regarding this clone: Different DNA sequences within this sample yield the same CDR3. The V call is TRBV5-5, the J call TRBJ1-6; D is unclear. Trimming pared 2 bases from V and 8 bases from J, leaving 5 bases between. Germline lookup yields CDR1 SGHKS and CDR2 YYEKEE (reference sequence). There are 12 residues in the CDR3. This chain's CDR3 is CASSFSDSPLHF. DNA for the CDR3: TGTGCCAGCAGCTTTAGCGATTCACCCCTCCACTTT.

The gene calls are TRBV27 and TRBJ1-6; D may be TRBD1 (6 bases). The CDR3 contains 19 residues. V lost 5 bases and J lost 0, with 20 bases in between. CDR1 is MNHEY and CDR2 is SMNVEV in the germline V gene (reference sequence). The CDR3 DNA follows: TGTGCCAGCAGTCCAAAACCCGGGGGGCCTAGCTCCTATAATTCACCCCTCCACTTT. It is translated as CASSPKPGGPSSYNSPLHF.

This clone was observed a handful of times. The sample holds other DNA sequences that translate to the same CDR3. V and J are TRBV6-5 and TRBJ1-2; no clear D gene. The CDR3 sequence is 12 residues long. Germline loops: CDR1 MNHEY, CDR2 SVGAGI. V lost 7 bases, J lost 2 bases, and 8 bases lay in between. Here the CDR3 reads CASKEGNYGYTF. The CDR3 region has the DNA TGTGCCAGCAAGGAGGGCAACTATGGCTACACCTTC.

This clone was detected once. This sequence joins TRBV7-2 and TRBJ1-2, with 8 bases fitting TRBD1. The CDR3 is 13 residues long. Trimming cost V 4 bases and J 8 bases; bases outside gene matches: 6. CDR1 and CDR2 from the germline V gene are SGHTA and FQGNSA. CDR3 coding DNA: TGTGCCAGCAGCTCACCCGGACAGGGCGGCTACACCTTC. Amino acids: CASSSPGQGGYTF.

The rearrangement uses TRBV7-3 and TRBJ1-2; 9 bases are shared with TRBD1. The V and J ends lost 7 bases and 4 bases, in that order; junction bases with no gene match: 4. The CDR3 consists of 13 residues. Germline V gives CDR1 SGHTA, CDR2 FQGTGA. The CDR3 DNA reads TGTGCCAGCACCCCGGACAGGGGCTATGGCTACACCTTC. Amino acids: CASTPDRGYGYTF.

CDR3 sequence: CASSSDRATNEKLFF. CDR3 bases: TGTGCCAGCAGTTCTGACAGGGCCACAAATGAAAAACTGTTTTTT. The gene calls are TRBV7-8 and TRBJ1-4, with 7 bases matching TRBD1. Germline lookup yields CDR1 SGHVS and CDR2 FQNEAQ. This CDR3 has 15 amino acids. The ends lost 6 bases at V and 5 bases at J; junction bases unmatched: 9.

In this sample, this clone turned up once. The V and J genes are TRBV11-2 and TRBJ1-5, with D possibly being TRBD1 (6 bases). CDR1 SGHAT and CDR2 FQNNGV come from the germline V gene. The CDR3 loop spans 14 amino acids. Trimming took 4 bases from V and 4 from J, leaving 11 bases between them. The CDR3 DNA reads TGTGCCAGCAGCTCTGTACAGGGAAATCAGCCCCAGCATTTT. This sequence encodes CASSSVQGNQPQHF.

The V and J genes are TRBV10-2 and TRBJ1-2; D perhaps matches TRBD1 (5 bases). Trimming stripped 3 bases from V and 2 bases from J, with 13 bases between. The CDR3 consists of 15 residues. From germline, CDR1 is WSHSY and CDR2 SAAADI. CDR3 residues: CASSDPRRVNYGYTF. CDR3 bases: TGCGCCAGCAGTGATCCACGCAGGGTGAACTATGGCTACACCTTC.

The chain couples TRBV6-1 to TRBJ2-7; maybe TRBD1 (5 bases). The V gene's germline CDR1 is MNHNS and CDR2 SASEGT. The germline V and J ends were trimmed by 0 bases and 4 bases, with 31 bases remaining between them. The CDR3 contains 21 residues. The CDR3 loop is CASSEALPVRAWTKISYEQYF. The CDR3 DNA sequence: TGTGCCAGCAGTGAAGCGCTTCCCGTCAGGGCCTGGACGAAGATAAGTTACGAGCAGTACTTC.

The chain uses TRBV9 and TRBJ2-5; no reliable D call. V shed 0 bases and J shed 5 bases, with 8 bases lying between them. In germline, CDR1 is SGDLS, CDR2 YYNGEE. This CDR3 region has 13 residues. CDR3 bases: TGTGCCAGCAGCGTAGCTCGGAGTGAGACCCAGTACTTC. It codes for CASSVARSETQYF.

This chain joins TRBV6-1 and TRBJ1-1; unclear D gene. Per germline, CDR1 MNHNS and CDR2 SASEGT. Trimming left V 2 bases short and J 5 bases short, with 15 bases between. The CDR3 runs to 15 residues. The CDR3 DNA reads as TGTGCCAGCAGTGAACTGAACCCGCGGATGACTGAAGCTTTCTTT. Translation: CASSELNPRMTEAFF.

The chain uses TRBV9 and TRBJ2-1; a weak D match, TRBD2 (5 bases). V lost 4 bases and J lost 3, with 5 bases in between. The CDR3 runs 12 residues. The germline V gene encodes CDR1 SGDLS and CDR2 YYNGEE. The CDR3 DNA reads as TGTGCCAGCAGCCGGGACTACAATGAGCAGTTCTTC. Translation: CASSRDYNEQFF.

The chain uses TRBV27 and TRBJ1-2; 9 bases map to TRBD1. CDR1 is MNHEY and CDR2 is SMNVEV in the germline V gene (reference sequence). With 4 bases clipped from V and 2 bases from J, the junction kept 2 bases outside the gene matches. CDR3 length: 14 residues. CDR3 nucleotides: TGTGCCAGCAGTTATGGGACAGGGAACTATGGCTACACCTTC. Protein product: CASSYGTGNYGYTF.

This chain uses TRBV29-1 with TRBJ2-1; possibly TRBD1 for D (7 bases). In germline, CDR1 is SQVTM, CDR2 ANQGSEA. V was cut by 7 bases and J by 7 bases, with 14 bases left in between. The CDR3 sequence is 12 residues long. This CDR3 reads CSAFRGRNEQFF. CDR3 DNA: TGCAGCGCTTTCAGGGGGAGGAATGAGCAGTTCTTC.